This T cell receptor (beta chain) was sequenced during a study of OX40 agonist ivuxolimab in advanced cancers. Study details: The drug used for patients, ivuxolimab, was an agonistic anti-OX40 (CD134) antibody. Partial responses were recorded for three patients, including one with hepatocellular carcinoma and two with cutaneous melanoma.

As regards this clone: Its cognate antigen is unknown.

The assay was immunoSEQ multiplex PCR, and TCRdb's table has in-frame clones only and misses some. The sample records 35,000 to 45,000 clones, about 86% being singletons. Looked up from germline, CDR1 is MDHEN and CDR2 is SYDVKM. This CDR3 spans 13 amino acids. The V end lost 5 bases, the J end lost 1 base, and 5 bases lay between the germline ends. Study-wide results and caveats: Patients with a partial response at 0.1-3.0 mg/kg had among the lowest clonal expansion.

The sequence was collected from an adult with an advanced solid tumor such as melanoma, head and neck, liver or kidney cancer. Source: CD4+ or CD8+ T cells sorted from blood, taken in a trial of the OX40 agonist ivuxolimab. This rearrangement joins TRBV28 to TRBJ2-2; D ambiguous. CDR3 bases: TGTGCCAGCAGTAGACGGAACACCGGGGAGCTGTTTTTT. Its translation is CASSRRNTGELFF.